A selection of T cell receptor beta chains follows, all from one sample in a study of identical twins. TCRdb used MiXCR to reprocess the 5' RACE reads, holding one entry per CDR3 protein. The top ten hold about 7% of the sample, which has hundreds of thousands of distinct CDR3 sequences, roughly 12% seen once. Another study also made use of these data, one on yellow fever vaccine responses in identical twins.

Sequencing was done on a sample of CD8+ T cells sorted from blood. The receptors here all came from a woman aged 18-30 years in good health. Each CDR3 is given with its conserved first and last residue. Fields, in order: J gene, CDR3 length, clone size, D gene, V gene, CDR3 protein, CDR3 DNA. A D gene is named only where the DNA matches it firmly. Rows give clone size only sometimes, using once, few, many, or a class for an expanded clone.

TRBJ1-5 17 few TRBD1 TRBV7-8 CASSLRGGQLSNQPQHF TGTGCCAGCAGCCTCAGGGGGGGGCAGCTTAGCAATCAGCCCCAGCATTTT
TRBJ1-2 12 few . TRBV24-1 CATSLGNYGYTF TGTGCCACCTCTTTGGGAAACTATGGCTACACCTTC
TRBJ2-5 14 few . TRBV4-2 CASRGQGHQETQYF TGTGCCAGCAGAGGTCAGGGACACCAAGAGACCCAGTACTTC
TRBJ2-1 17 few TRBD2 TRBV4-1 CASSQDTTGGSYNEQFF TGCGCCAGCAGCCAAGATACCACGGGAGGTTCCTACAATGAGCAGTTCTTC
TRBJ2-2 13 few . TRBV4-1 CASTEPTGGELFF TGCGCCAGCACCGAGCCGACAGGCGGGGAGCTGTTTTTT
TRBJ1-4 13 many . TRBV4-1 CASSQEYRAGVFF TGCGCCAGCAGCCAAGAGTACCGCGCAGGGGTGTTTTTT
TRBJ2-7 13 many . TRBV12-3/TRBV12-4 CASSSRGVHEQYF TGTGCCAGCAGTTCCCGAGGGGTCCACGAGCAGTACTTC
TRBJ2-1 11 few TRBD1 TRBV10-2 CATGGYNEQFF TGCGCCACAGGGGGCTACAATGAGCAGTTCTTC
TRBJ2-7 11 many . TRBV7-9 CASSSIYQMHF TGTGCCAGCAGCTCTATTTATCAAATGCACTTC
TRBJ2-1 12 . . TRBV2 CASDGQHNEQFF TGTGCCAGCGACGGACAGCACAATGAGCAGTTCTTC
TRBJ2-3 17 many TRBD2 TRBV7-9 CASSPRVSGGRTDTQYF TGTGCCAGCAGCCCCCGCGTCAGCGGGGGACGCACAGATACGCAGTATTTT
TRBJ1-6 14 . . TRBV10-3 CAISEAVADSPLHF TGTGCCATCAGTGAGGCCGTAGCCGATTCACCCCTCCACTTT
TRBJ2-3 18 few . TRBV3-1 CASSQEPAGSGYTDTQYF TGTGCCAGCAGCCAAGAGCCCGCCGGTAGCGGATACACAGATACGCAGTATTTT
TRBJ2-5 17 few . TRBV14 CASSQVVMRDHQETQYF TGTGCCAGCAGCCAAGTGGTAATGCGCGACCATCAAGAGACCCAGTACTTC
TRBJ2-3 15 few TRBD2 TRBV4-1 CASSQGLAVGDTQYF TGCGCCAGCAGCCAAGGACTAGCGGTGGGAGATACGCAGTATTTT
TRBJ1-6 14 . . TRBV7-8 CASSLEAFRSPLHF TGTGCCAGCAGCTTAGAAGCCTTCAGGTCACCCCTCCACTTT
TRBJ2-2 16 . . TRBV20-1 CSARASGNPNTGELFF TGCAGTGCTAGAGCTTCGGGCAATCCGAACACCGGGGAGCTGTTTTTT
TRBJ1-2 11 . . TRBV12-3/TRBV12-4 CASGSGLLYTF TGTGCCAGCGGGTCGGGCTTACTCTACACCTTC
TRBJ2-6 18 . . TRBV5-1 CASSLETAKVSGANVLTF TGCGCCAGCAGCTTGGAGACAGCAAAAGTCTCTGGGGCCAACGTCCTGACTTTC
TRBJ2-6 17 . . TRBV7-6 CASSALALNSGANVLTF TGTGCCAGCAGCGCTCTAGCGTTGAACTCTGGGGCCAACGTCCTGACTTTC
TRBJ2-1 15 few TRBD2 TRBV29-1 CSVDGRESSYNEQFF TGCAGCGTTGATGGGCGGGAGAGCTCCTACAATGAGCAGTTCTTC
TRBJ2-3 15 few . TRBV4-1 CASSQGLGTADTQYF TGCGCCAGCAGCCAAGGTCTAGGGACGGCTGATACGCAGTATTTT
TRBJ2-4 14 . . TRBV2 CASSEPDAKNIQYF TGTGCCAGCAGTGAACCGGATGCCAAAAACATTCAGTACTTC
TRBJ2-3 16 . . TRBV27 CASSLTGESYTDTQYF TGTGCCAGCAGTTTAACGGGGGAGTCTTATACAGATACGCAGTATTTT
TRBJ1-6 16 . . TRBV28 CASSSPRSSYNSPLHF TGTGCCAGCAGTTCCCCGAGGAGCTCCTATAATTCACCCCTCCACTTT
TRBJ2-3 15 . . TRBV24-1 CATSDLRTGTDTQYF TGTGCCACCAGTGATTTGCGGACAGGCACAGATACGCAGTATTTT
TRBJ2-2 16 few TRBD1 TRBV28 CASSPDPGQGAGELFF TGTGCCAGCAGTCCAGACCCGGGACAGGGTGCCGGGGAGCTGTTTTTT